The clone carrying this TCR beta chain was found many times. The data originate from a study of early T cells in non-severe SARS-CoV-2 infection. TCRdb reanalysed the 5' RACE reads using MiXCR and keeps one entry per CDR3 protein. The sample has about 83,000 distinct CDR3 sequences; 8% to 13% are singletons. Sample: whole blood, taken at baseline. The clonotype was recovered from an adult who was a healthcare worker with PCR-confirmed SARS-CoV-2 infection or an uninfected control (not recorded which).

The CDR3 DNA sequence: TGTGCCAGCAGCCAGGTTTCCTACAATGAGCAGTTCTTC. This encodes CASSQVSYNEQFF. The chain recombines TRBV3-1 with TRBJ2-1; no clear D gene. The CDR3 contains 13 residues. Between the trimmed V and J ends, which lost 3 bases and 1 base, there was a span of 4 bases. CDR1 is LGHDT, CDR2 YNNKEL, per germline (reference sequence).